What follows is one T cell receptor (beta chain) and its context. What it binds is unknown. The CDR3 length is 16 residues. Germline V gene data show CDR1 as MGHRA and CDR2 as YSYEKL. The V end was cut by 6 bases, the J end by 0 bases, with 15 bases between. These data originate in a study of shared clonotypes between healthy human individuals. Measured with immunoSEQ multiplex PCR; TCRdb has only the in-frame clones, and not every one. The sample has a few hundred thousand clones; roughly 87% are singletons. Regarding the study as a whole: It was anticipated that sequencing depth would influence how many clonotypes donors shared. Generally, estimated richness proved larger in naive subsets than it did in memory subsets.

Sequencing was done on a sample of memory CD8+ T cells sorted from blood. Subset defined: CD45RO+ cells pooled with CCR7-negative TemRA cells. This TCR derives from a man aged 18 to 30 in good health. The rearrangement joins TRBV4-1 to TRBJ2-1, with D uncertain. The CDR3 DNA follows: TGCGCCAGCAGTCCTCGTCCGATAAGCTCCTACAATGAGCAGTTCTTC. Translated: CASSPRPISSYNEQFF.